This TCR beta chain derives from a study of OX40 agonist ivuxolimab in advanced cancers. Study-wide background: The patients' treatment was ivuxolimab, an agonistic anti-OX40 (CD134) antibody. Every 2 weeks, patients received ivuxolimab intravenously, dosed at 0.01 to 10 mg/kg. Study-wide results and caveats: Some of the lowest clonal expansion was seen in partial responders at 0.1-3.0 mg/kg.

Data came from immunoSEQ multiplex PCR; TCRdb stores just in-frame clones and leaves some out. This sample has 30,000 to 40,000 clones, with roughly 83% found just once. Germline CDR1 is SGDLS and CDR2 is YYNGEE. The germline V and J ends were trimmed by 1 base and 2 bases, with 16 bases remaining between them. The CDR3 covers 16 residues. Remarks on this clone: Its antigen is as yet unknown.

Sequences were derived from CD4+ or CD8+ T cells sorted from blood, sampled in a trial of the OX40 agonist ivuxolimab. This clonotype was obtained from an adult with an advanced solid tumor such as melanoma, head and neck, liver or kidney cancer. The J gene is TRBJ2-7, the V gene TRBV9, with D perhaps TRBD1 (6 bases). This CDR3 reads CASSVNNRDKTYEQYF. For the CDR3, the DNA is TGTGCCAGCAGCGTAAATAACCGGGACAAGACCTACGAGCAGTACTTC.